This entry is about one T cell receptor beta chain. The target of this receptor is not known. Base qualities were left out, and no much larger clone turns up one base away. The donors were healthy, HIV-negative adults with no recently reported acute infections or vaccinations. All donors were Caucasian adults living in Nashville, Tennessee, USA. CD4+ T cells were enriched by magnetic negative selection, after which naive cells were positively selected on CD45RA and the negative fraction was taken as the memory subset. Blood was collected by leukapheresis, and PBMCs were isolated by Ficoll-Histopaque density gradient centrifugation and then cryopreserved in liquid nitrogen vapor phase. Analytical flow cytometry was used to check the purity and quantity of every magnetically sorted T cell population. From each sorted fraction, genomic DNA was isolated and quantified by UV absorbance on a Nanodrop 2000c.

CDR1 is given as PRHDT and CDR2 as FYEKMQ, both from the germline V gene (reference sequence). For this chain, trimming is 1 base at the V end and 1 base at the J end, and the number of junction bases without a gene match is 3. Measured from the cysteine to the phenylalanine, the CDR3 is 15 residues long. The only DNA kept is the CDR3, 45 bases in frame from the first base. The sample is drawn from a study of shared clonotypes between healthy human individuals (dated by TCRdb to between 2020 and 2021). Regarding the research as a whole: Three men and two women, aged 18 to 49 years, made up the cohort. For each donor, three plates each were used for CD4 naive and CD4 memory, two plates were used for CD8 naive, and one plate was used for CD8 memory. To increase sequencing depth and limit assay-specific biases, different laboratories used diverse techniques to prepare libraries and sequence TCR repertoires. Blood TCR repertoires of 5 or 6 healthy adults were deeply sequenced to estimate repertoire size and the extent of clonotype sharing between individuals. Per donor, leukapheresis produced somewhere between about 0.94 and 9.5 billion PBMCs.

What the work shows at the level of the full study, not this receptor alone: Even with the large sequencing depth, rarefaction of the sorted-subset datasets indicated that sequencing was incomplete. Clonotypes shared by all four sorted-subset donors showed higher generation probabilities than non-shared clonotypes. Pairwise subsampling led to the expectation that sequencing depth would affect the degree of clonotype sharing among donors. Sampling was restricted to blood, and TCR repertoires in tissues likely differ from the TCR repertoires found in blood. Approximately 4.8% of naive CD4, around 3.6% of naive CD8, 2.3% of memory CD4, and more than 0.35% of memory CD8 clonotypes were shared across several donors. Because the study included a small number of donors, the genetic and exposure-history diversity represented was limited. Naive subsets generally had larger estimated clonotype richness than memory subsets did.

Using the deep immunoSEQ assay, TCR CDR3 regions were amplified from genomic DNA by multiplex PCR. Extracted genomic DNA from each cell subset was spread evenly across all wells of several immunoSEQ 96-well plates, with each plate serving as a replicate. Each replicate PCR for sorted subsets received roughly 0.2 ug genomic DNA, equal to about 30,000 T cell genomes. Purified libraries were quantified with a Qubit 3.0 fluorometer, sized on a Bioanalyzer 2100, and re-quantified with the KAPA Library Quantification kit. Every immunoSEQ 96-well plate was sequenced on a separate single-read 150-cycle Illumina NextSeq 550 flow cell. Per the source publication's procedure: Because the immunoSEQ output included only junctional sequences and no quality scores, the filtering could not be the same as the filtering used for full-length reads. To assign V/J genes and CDR3, sequences were annotated using PyIR, a Python wrapper for IgBLAST v1.9, with IMGT germline references. Reads were filtered out if the reads had weak V/J assignments (E-value above 1e-6), no CDR3, stop codons, out-of-frame junctions, or ambiguous translated residues. A V3J clonotype was defined by an identical inferred V gene, J gene, and CDR3 amino acid sequence. Percentage overlap between repertoires was calculated by dividing the number of shared unique clonotypes by the size of the smaller repertoire. RTK rarefaction, the Chao1 estimator, and Recon v2.1 estimates of unobserved clonotypes were used to assess repertoire richness. Generation probabilities for all TCRbeta clonotypes obtained by the gDNA method from a handful of donors were computed using OLGA. Imported from immuneACCESS, the table was reduced by TCRdb to in-frame sequences with V and J called. These copies leave out some clones; in studies compared against another copy, an unresolved V gene accounts for under half, and the cause of the remainder is not known. The V and J calls and the clone size are those of that table, but D and trimming were determined from the DNA. For this sample there are 2 million to 2.5 million clones; about 94% appear just once. The top ten constitute about 0.13% of the sample.

The origin of this receptor is a man between 18 and 29 years old in good health. The chain couples TRBV13 to TRBJ1-1, with TRBD1 matching 7 junction bases. Sequencing input: naive CD4+ T cells sorted from blood. The intended sense of this specimen's cell subset or site label: CD45RA+ positively selected. The CDR3 protein is CASSLVAGGNTEAFF. The nucleotides read TGTGCCAGCAGCTTAGTGGCAGGGGGGAACACTGAAGCTTTCTTT.